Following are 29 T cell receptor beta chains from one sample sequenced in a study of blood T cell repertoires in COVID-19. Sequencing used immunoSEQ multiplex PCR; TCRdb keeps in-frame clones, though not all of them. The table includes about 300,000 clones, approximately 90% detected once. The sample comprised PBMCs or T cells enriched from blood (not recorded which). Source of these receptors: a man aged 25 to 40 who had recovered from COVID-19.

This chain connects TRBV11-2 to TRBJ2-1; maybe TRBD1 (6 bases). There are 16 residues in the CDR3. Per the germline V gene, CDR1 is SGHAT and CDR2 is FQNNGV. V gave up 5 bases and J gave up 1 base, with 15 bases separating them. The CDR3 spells CASSLNAGVSYNEQFF. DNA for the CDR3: TGTGCCAGCAGCCTTAACGCAGGGGTTTCCTACAATGAGCAGTTCTTC.

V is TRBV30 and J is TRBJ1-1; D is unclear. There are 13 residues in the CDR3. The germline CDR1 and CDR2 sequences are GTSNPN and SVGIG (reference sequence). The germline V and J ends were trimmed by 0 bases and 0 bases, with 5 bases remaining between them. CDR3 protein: CAWSVLVNTEAFF. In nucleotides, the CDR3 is TGTGCCTGGAGTGTCCTCGTGAACACTGAAGCTTTCTTT.

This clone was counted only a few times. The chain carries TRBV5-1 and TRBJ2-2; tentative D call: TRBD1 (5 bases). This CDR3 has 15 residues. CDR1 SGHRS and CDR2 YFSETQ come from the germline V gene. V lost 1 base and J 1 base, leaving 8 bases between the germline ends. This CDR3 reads CASSLIGQNTGELFF. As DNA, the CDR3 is TGCGCCAGCAGCTTGATTGGACAGAACACCGGGGAGCTGTTTTTT.

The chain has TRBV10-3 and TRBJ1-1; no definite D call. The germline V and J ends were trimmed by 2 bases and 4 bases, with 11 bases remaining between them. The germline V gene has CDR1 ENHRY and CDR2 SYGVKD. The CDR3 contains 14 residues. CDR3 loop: CAISETTRATEAFF. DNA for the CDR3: TGTGCCATCAGTGAGACGACTCGAGCCACTGAAGCTTTCTTT.

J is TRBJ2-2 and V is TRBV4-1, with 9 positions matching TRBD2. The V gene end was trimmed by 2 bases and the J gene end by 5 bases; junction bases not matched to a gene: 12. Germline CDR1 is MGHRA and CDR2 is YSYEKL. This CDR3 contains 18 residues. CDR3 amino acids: CASSQTTSGKGKTGELFF. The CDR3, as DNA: TGCGCCAGCAGCCAAACGACTAGCGGAAAAGGGAAAACCGGGGAGCTGTTTTTT.

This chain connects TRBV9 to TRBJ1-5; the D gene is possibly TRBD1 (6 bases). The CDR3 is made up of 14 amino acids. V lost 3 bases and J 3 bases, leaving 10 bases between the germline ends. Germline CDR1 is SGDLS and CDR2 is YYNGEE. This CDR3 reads CASSAQGINQPQHF. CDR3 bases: TGTGCCAGCAGCGCTCAGGGGATCAATCAGCCCCAGCATTTT.

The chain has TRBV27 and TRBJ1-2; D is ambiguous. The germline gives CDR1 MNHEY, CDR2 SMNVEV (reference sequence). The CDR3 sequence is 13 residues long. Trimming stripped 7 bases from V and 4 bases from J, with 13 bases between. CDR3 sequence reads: CASMDGDSYGYTF. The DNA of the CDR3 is TGTGCCAGCATGGATGGAGATTCCTATGGCTACACCTTC.

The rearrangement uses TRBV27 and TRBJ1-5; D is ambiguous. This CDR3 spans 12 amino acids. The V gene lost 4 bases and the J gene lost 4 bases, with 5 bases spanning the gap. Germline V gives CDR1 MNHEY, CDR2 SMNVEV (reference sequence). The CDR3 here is CASSYNNQPQHF. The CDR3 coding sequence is TGTGCCAGCAGTTATAATAATCAGCCCCAGCATTTT.

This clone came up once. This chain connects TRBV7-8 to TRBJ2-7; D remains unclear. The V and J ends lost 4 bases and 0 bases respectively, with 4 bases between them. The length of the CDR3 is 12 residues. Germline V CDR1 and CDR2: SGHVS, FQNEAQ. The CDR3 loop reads CASSSRSYEQYF. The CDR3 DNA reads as TGTGCCAGCAGCTCCCGCTCCTACGAGCAGTACTTC.

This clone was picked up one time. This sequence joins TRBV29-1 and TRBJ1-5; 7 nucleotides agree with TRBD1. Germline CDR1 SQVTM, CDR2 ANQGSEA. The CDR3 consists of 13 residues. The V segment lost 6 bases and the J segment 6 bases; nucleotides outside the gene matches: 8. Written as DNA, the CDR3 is TGCAGCGTGGCCGGGACAGAAGGTCAGCCCCAGCATTTT. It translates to CSVAGTEGQPQHF.

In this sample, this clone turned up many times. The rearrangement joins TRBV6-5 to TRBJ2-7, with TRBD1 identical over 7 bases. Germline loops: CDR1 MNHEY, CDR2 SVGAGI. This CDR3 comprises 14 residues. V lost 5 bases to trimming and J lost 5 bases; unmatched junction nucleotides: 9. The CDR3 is CASSTQGEMNEQYF. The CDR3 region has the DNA TGTGCCAGCAGTACTCAGGGGGAGATGAACGAGCAGTACTTC.

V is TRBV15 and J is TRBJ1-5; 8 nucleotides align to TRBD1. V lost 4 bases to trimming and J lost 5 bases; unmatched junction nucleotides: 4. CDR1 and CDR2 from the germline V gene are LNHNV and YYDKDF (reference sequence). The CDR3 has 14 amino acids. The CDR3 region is CATSTGQVYQPQHF. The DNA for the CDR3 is TGTGCCACCAGCACGGGACAGGTTTATCAGCCCCAGCATTTT.

The CDR3 reads CASRTGQMNVQPQHF. For the CDR3, the DNA is TGTGCCAGCAGAACAGGACAGATGAACGTTCAGCCCCAGCATTTT. The chain employs TRBV28 and TRBJ1-5; tentative D call: TRBD1 (6 bases). CDR1 MDHEN and CDR2 SYDVKM come from the germline V gene. V shed 6 bases and J shed 6 bases, with 18 bases lying between them. The CDR3 contains 15 residues.

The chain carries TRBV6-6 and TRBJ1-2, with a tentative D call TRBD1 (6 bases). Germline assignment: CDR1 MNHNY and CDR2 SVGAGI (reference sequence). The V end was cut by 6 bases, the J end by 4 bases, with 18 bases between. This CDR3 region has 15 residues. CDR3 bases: TGTGCCAGCAGATACCAGCTGACAGGATCCTATGGCTACACCTTC. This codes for CASRYQLTGSYGYTF.

This CDR3 reads CASSLGAGGLTDTQYF. In DNA form, the CDR3 reads TGTGCCAGCAGCTTGGGAGCGGGAGGTTTAACAGATACGCAGTATTTT. The genes are TRBV7-2 and TRBJ2-3; 9 bases align to TRBD2. Trimming removed 3 bases from V and 3 bases from J; junction bases left unmatched: 7. The CDR3 consists of 16 residues. Germline-derived CDR1 and CDR2 are SGHTA and FQGNSA.

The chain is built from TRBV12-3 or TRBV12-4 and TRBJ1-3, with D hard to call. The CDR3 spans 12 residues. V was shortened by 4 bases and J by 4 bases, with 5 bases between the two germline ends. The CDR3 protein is CASSSRGNTIYF. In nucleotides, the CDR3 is TGTGCCAGCAGTTCCAGGGGAAACACCATATATTTT.

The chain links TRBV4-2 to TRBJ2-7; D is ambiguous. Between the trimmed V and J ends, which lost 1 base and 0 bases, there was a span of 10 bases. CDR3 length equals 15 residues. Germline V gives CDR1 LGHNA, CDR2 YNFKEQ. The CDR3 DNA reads TGTGCCAGCAGCCAAGGGGCACAGAGCTCCTACGAGCAGTACTTC. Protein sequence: CASSQGAQSSYEQYF.

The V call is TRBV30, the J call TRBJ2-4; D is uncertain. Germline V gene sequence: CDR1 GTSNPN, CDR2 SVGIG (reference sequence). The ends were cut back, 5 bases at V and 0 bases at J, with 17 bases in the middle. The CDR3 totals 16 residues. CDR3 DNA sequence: TGTGCCTGGTCCGCCGGCGGATACCTAGCCAAAAACATTCAGTACTTC. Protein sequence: CAWSAGGYLAKNIQYF.

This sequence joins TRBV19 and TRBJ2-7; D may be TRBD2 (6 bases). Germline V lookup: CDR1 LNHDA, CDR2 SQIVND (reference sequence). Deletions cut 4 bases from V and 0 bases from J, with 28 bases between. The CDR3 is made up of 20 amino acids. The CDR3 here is CASSNSGRVSSATGSYEQYF. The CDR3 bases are TGTGCCAGTAGTAATTCAGGTCGAGTTTCTAGCGCGACGGGCTCCTACGAGCAGTACTTC. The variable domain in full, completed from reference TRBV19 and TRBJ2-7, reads DGGITQSPKYLFRKEGQNVTLSCEQNLNHDAMYWYRQDPGQGLRLIYYSQIVNDFQKGDIAEGYSVSREKKESFPLTVTSAQKNPTAFYLCASSNSGRVSSATGSYEQYFGPGTRLTVT.

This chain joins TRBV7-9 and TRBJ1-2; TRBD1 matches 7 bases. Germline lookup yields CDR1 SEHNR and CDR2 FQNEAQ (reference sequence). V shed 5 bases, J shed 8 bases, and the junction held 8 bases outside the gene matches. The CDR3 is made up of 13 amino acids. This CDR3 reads CASSAQGVGGYTF. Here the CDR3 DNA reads TGTGCCAGCAGCGCCCAGGGGGTGGGCGGCTACACCTTC. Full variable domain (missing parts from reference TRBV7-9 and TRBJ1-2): DTGVSQNPRHKITKRGQNVTFRCDPISEHNRLYWYRQTLGQGPEFLTYFQNEAQLEKSRLLSDRFSAERPKGSFSTLEIQRTEQGDSAMYLCASSAQGVGGYTFGSGTRLTVV.

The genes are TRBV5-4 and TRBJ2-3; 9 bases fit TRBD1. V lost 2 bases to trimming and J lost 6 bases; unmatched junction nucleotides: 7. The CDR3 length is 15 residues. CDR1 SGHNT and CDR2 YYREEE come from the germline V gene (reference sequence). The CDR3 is CASSFRDRVYDTQYF. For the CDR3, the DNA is TGTGCCAGCAGCTTCCGGGACAGGGTGTACGATACGCAGTATTTT.

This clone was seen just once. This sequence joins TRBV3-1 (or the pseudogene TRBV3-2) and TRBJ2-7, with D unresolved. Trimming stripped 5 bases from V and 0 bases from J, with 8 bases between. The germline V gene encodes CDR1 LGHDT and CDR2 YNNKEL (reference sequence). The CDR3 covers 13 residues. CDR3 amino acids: CASSLRVSYEQYF. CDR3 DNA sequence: TGTGCCAGCAGCTTAAGAGTCTCCTACGAGCAGTACTTC.

The CDR3 region is CASSQGDRGENQPQHF. For the CDR3, the DNA is TGCGCCAGCAGCCAAGGCGACAGGGGTGAGAATCAGCCCCAGCATTTT. The chain couples TRBV4-1 to TRBJ1-5; 8 bases line up with TRBD1. Germline CDR1 reads MGHRA; CDR2 reads YSYEKL. This CDR3 contains 16 residues. V lost 1 base and J lost 4; bases outside the gene matches: 6.

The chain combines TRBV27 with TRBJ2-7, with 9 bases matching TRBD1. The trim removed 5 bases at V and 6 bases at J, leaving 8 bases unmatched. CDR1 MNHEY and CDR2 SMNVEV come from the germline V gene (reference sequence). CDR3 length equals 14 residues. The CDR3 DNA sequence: TGTGCCAGCAGTGATACCGGGACAGGGATCGAGCAGTACTTC. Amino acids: CASSDTGTGIEQYF.

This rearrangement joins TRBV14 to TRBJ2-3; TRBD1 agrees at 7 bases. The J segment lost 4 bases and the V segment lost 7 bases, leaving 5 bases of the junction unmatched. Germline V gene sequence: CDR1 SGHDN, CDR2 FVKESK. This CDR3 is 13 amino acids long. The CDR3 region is CASTRQGSDTQYF. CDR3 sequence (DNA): TGTGCCAGCACCCGACAGGGCTCAGATACGCAGTATTTT.

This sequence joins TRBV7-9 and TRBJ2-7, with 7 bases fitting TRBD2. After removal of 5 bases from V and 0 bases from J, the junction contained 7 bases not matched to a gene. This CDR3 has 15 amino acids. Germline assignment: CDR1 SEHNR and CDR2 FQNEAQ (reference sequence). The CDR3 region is CASSPREGFSYEQYF. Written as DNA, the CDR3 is TGTGCCAGCAGCCCAAGGGAGGGCTTCTCCTACGAGCAGTACTTC.

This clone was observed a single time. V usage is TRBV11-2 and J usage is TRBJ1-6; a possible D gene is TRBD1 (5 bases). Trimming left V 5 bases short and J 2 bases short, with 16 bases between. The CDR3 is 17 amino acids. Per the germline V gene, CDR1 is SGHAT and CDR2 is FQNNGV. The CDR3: CASSRLGGRTYNSPLHF. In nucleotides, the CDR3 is TGTGCCAGCAGCCGTCTGGGGGGAAGGACCTATAATTCACCCCTCCACTTT.

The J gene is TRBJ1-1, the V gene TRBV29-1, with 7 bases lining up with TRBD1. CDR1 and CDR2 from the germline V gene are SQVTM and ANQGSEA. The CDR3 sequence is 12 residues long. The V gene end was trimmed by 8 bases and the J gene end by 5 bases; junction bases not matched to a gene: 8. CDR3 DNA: TGCAGCCACGCCAGGGGGTATACTGAAGCTTTCTTT. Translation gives CSHARGYTEAFF. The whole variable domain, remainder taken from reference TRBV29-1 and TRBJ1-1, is SAVISQKPSRDICQRGTSLTIQCQVDSQVTMMFWYRQQPGQSLTLIATANQGSEATYESGFVIDKFPISRPNLTFSTLTVSNMSPEDSSIYLCSHARGYTEAFFGQGTRLTVV.

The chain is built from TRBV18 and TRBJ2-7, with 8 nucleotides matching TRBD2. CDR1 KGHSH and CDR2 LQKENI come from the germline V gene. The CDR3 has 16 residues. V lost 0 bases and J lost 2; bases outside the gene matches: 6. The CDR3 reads CASSPPSAGGAYEQYF. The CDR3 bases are TGTGCCAGCTCACCACCTTCCGCGGGGGGAGCCTACGAGCAGTACTTC.